Presented here are 3 T cell receptor beta chains from one specimen sequenced in a study of breast tumors, draining lymph nodes, adjacent tissues. TCRdb passed the multiplex PCR reads through MiXCR, listing each CDR3 protein once. The sample contains 150,000 to 250,000 distinct CDR3 sequences, approximately 30% of which appear only once. The lymph nodes were axillary draining lymph nodes from breast cancer patients. Sequenced sample: axillary lymph node tissue. Every receptor here comes from a female donor with breast cancer. Some clones in this sample may be carry-over from other donors' samples.

Ten or more counts support this clonotype. The chain is built from TRBV19 and TRBJ2-1, with 8 bases fitting TRBD1. The germline CDR1 and CDR2 sequences are LNHDA and SQIVND (reference sequence). V trimming: 0 bases; J trimming: 8 bases; junction bases outside the gene matches: 3. CDR3 size: 14 residues. DNA of the CDR3: TGTGCCAGTAGTATAGACAGGGGGCGGCATGAGCAGTTCTTC. Amino acids: CASSIDRGRHEQFF. The full variable domain, rest sourced from reference TRBV19 and TRBJ2-1, is DGGITQSPKYLFRKEGQNVTLSCEQNLNHDAMYWYRQDPGQGLRLIYYSQIVNDFQKGDIAEGYSVSREKKESFPLTVTSAQKNPTAFYLCASSIDRGRHEQFFGPGTRLTVL.

This clonotype came up many times. This clone may be a read error of a much larger clone one base away. V is TRBV5-5 and J is TRBJ1-2; D is possibly TRBD1 (6 bases). This CDR3 contains 14 residues. V was pared by 4 bases and J by 7 bases, with 17 bases between. Germline V gives CDR1 SGHKS, CDR2 YYEKEE (reference sequence). DNA of the CDR3: TGTGCCAGCAGCCCTACAGGGACCGCAGGTGGCTACACCTTC. Its protein product is CASSPTGTAGGYTF.

On this clonotype: The CDR3 carries no conserved terminal phenylalanine or tryptophan, so it likely arises from a read error. This chain connects TRBV13 to TRBJ2-2, with 8 positions matching TRBD1. The CDR3 spans 18 residues. Germline CDR1 reads PRHDT; CDR2 reads FYEKMQ (reference sequence). J was trimmed by 4 bases and V by 2 bases; bases with no gene match: 12. The CDR3 protein is CASSLPPGQDAITGELFY. DNA for the CDR3: TGTGCCAGCAGCTTACCCCCGGGACAGGACGCTATCACCGGGGAGCTGTTTTAT.